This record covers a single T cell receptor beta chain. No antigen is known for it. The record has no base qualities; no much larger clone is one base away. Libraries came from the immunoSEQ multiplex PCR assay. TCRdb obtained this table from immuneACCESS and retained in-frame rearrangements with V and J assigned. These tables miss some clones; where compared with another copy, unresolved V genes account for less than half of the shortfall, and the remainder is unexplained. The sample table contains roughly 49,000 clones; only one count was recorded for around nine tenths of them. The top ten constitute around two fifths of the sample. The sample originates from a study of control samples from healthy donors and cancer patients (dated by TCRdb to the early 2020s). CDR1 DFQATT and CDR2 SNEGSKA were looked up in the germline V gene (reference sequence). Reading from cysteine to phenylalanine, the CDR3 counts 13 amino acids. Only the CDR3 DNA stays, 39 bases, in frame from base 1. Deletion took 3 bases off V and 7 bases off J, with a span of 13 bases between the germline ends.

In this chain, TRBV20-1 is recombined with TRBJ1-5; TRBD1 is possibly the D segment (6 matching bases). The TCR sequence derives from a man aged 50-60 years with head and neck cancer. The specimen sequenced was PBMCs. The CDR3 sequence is CSASGGARQPQHF. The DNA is TGCAGTGCTAGTGGGGGGGCACGACAGCCCCAGCATTTT.